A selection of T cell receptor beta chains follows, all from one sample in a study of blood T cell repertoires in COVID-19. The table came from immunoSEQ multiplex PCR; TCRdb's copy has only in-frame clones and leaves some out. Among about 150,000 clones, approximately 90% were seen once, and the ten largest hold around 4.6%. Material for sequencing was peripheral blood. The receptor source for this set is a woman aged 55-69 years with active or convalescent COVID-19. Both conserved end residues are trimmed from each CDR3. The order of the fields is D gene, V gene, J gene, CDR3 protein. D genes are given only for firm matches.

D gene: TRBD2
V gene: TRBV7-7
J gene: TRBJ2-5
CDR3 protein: ASSGGLAGLQETQY

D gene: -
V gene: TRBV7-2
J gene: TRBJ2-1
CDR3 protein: ASSLATDPPNEQF

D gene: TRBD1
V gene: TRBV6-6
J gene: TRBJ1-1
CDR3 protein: AAGTGFYMNTEAF

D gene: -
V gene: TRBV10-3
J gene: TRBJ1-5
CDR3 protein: AISEDSSQPQH

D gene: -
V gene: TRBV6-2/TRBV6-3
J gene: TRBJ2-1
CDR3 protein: ASSYTLSQGQF

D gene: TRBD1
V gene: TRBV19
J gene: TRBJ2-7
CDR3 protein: ASSMLQGARGYEQY

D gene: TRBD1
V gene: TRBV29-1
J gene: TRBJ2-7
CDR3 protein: SAARGSTYEQY

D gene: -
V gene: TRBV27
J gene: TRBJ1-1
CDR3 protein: ASSLGVGDTEAF

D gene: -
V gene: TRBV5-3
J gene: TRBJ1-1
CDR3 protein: ARSPSSVAF

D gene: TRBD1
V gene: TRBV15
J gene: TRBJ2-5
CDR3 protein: ATSRDLVGQGAWETQY

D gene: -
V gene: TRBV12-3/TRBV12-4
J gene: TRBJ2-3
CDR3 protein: ASSLFQDTQY

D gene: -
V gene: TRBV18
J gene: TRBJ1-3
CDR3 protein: ASSPRTDGGSGNTIY

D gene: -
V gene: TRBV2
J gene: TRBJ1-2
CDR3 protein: ASSEQGVGAYGYT

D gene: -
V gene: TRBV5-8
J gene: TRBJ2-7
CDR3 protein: ASSLAFYRDRYEQY

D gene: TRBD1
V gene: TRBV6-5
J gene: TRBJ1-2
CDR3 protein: ASSTGTNYGYT

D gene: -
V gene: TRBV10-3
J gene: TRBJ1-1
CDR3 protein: AISPTGRGKDTEAF

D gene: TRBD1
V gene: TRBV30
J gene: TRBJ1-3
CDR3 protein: AWVGQGVFSLSGNTIY

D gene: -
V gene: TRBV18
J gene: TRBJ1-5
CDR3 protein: ASSPGSNQPQH

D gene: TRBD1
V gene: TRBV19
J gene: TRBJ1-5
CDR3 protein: ASRTGQQVFNQPQH

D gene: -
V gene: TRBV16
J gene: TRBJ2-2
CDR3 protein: ASSQSAQRLNTGELF

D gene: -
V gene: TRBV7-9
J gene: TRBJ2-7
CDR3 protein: ASSSLYEQY

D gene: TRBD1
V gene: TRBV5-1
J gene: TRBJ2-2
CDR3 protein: ASRDPGQGAGELF

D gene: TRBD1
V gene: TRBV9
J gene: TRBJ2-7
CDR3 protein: ASSVAPGQDTYEQY

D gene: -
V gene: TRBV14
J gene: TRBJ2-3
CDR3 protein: ASSQELYTDTQY

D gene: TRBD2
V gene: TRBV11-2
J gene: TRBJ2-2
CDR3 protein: ASSSRIAGGLSGELF

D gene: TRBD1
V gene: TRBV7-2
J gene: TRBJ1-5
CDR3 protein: ASSLWGQGHQPQH

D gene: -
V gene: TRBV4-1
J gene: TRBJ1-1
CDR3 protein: ASSHETGNTEAF

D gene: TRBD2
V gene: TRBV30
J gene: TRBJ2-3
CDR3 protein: AWSVSAGGGMQY

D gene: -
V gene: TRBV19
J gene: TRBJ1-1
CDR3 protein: ASSRRMNTEAF

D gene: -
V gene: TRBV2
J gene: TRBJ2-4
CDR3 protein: ASRQQATAKNIQY

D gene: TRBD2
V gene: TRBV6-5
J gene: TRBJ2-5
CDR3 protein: ASSYPTGGRETQY

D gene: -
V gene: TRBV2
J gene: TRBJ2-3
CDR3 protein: ASNKGTLSTDTQY

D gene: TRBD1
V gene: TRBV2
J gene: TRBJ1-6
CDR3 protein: ASRMGQENSPLH

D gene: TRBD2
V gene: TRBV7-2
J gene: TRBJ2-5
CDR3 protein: ASSREGLVQY

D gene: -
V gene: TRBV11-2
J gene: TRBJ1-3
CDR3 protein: AWGRSISGNTIY

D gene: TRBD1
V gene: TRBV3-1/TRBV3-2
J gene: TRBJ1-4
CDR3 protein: ASSHMDRDGEKLF

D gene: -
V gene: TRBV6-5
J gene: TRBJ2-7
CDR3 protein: ASMRNPYEQY

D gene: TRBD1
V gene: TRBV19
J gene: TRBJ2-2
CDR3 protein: ASSYRGQTGELF

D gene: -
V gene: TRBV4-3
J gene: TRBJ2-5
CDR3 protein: ASSPGGSGTQETQY

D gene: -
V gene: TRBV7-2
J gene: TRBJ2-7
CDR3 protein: ASSSSRSTRPYEQY

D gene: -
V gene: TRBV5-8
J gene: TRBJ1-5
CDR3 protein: ASSLGQVRQPQH

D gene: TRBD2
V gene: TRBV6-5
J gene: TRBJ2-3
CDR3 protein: ASSTGLAGGPQY

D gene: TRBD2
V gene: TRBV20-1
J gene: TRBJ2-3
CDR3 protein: SASRLAGKADTQY

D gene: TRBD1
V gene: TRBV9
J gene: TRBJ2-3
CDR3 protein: ASSRSGTGSADTQY

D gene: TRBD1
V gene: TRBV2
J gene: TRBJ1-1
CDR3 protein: ASSGDRERVTTEAF

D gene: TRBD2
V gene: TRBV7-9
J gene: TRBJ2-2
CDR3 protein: ASNPGTSNTGELF

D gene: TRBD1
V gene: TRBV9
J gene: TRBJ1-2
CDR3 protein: ASSVDVQGAGGYT

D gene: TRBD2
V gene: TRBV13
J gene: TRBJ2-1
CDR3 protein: ASSFPSGGAFEQF

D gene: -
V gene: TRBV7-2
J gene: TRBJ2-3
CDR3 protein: ASRPRGGGDGASTDTQY

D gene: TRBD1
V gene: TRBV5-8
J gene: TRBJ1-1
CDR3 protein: ASSHTWTGGRGTEAF

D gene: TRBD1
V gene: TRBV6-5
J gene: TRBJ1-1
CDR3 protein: ASSSSWTGLGTEAF

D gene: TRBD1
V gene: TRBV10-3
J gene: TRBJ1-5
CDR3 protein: AIGQDYQPQH

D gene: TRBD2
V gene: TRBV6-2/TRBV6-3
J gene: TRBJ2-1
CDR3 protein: ASSFRGLAGNEQF

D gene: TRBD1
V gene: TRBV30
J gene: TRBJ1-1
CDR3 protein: AWSATGATEAF

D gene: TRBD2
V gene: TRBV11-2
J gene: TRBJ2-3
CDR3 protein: ASSFMGLGSTDTQY

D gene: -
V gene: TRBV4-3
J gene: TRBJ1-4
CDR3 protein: ASSQVGQGPNEKLF